Presented here are 22 T cell receptor beta chains from one specimen sequenced in a study of cytomegalovirus exposure and HLA in healthy donors. The study ran its PCR with 60 Vbeta and 13 Jbeta primers. Using immunoSEQ multiplex PCR, the repertoire was profiled, and TCRdb retains in-frame clones only, with some absent. This table lists over 40,000 clones. The sample consisted of PBMCs. Receptors originate from a man aged 30 to 39 in good health and CMV-seronegative.

This chain connects TRBV15 to TRBJ1-6; TRBD1 aligns across 7 bases. V gave up 1 base and J gave up 7 bases; unmatched junction bases: 1. CDR1 is LNHNV and CDR2 is YYDKDF in the germline V gene (reference sequence). This CDR3 spans 14 amino acids. The CDR3 region is CATSRAGGNSPLHF. CDR3 bases: TGTGCCACCAGCAGAGCAGGGGGGAATTCACCCCTCCACTTT.

J is TRBJ2-3 and V is TRBV5-4; 8 bases agree with TRBD2. Germline CDR1 is SGHNT and CDR2 is YYREEE (reference sequence). This CDR3 comprises 17 residues. Trimming at V came to 4 bases and at J to 5 bases, leaving 15 bases not matched to a gene. The CDR3 region has the DNA TGTGCCAGCAGCAGAGCGGGGGCCACTACTTTGGGAGATACGCAGTATTTT. Translating gives CASSRAGATTLGDTQYF.

J is TRBJ2-3 and V is TRBV9; D is possibly TRBD1 (6 bases). CDR3 length equals 13 residues. The V gene's germline CDR1 is SGDLS and CDR2 YYNGEE. Trimming pared 4 bases from V and 6 bases from J, leaving 12 bases between. CDR3 sequence reads: CASSTLTGDTQYF. Here the CDR3 DNA reads TGTGCCAGCAGCACACTCACAGGGGATACGCAGTATTTT.

The chain combines TRBV7-8 with TRBJ1-2; the match to TRBD1 covers 9 bases. The CDR3 sequence is 18 residues long. V lost 5 bases, J lost 3 bases, and 16 bases stayed unmatched. CDR1 and CDR2 from the germline V gene are SGHVS and FQNEAQ. The CDR3 nucleotides are TGTGCCAGCAGCCCTAGAATCCGACAGGGGGGCCCTGACTATGGCTACACCTTC. It is translated as CASSPRIRQGGPDYGYTF.

The chain joins TRBV5-6 to TRBJ2-5, with 10 bases matching TRBD1. The germline gives CDR1 SGHDT, CDR2 YYEEEE. Germline trimming cut 0 bases from V and 11 bases from J; bases unmatched to any gene: 13. The CDR3 has 16 residues. This chain's CDR3 is CASSLETGGATREQYF. DNA for the CDR3: TGTGCCAGCAGCTTGGAGACAGGGGGCGCGACTAGGGAGCAGTACTTC.

V is TRBV4-3 and J is TRBJ1-2; 7 nucleotides line up with TRBD1. Germline V gene data show CDR1 as LGHNA and CDR2 as YSLEER. The CDR3 consists of 15 residues. Trimming took 4 bases from V and 8 from J; bases not matched to a gene: 13. CDR3 region: CASSPGSGGRQGYTF. CDR3 DNA: TGCGCCAGCAGCCCGGGGTCAGGGGGGAGGCAGGGCTACACCTTC.

J is TRBJ2-1 and V is TRBV4-2, with D hard to call. V was pared by 2 bases and J by 8 bases, with 4 bases between. From germline, CDR1 is LGHNA and CDR2 YNFKEQ. The CDR3 consists of 11 residues. DNA for the CDR3: TGTGCCAGCAGCCAAATCGATGAGCAGTTCTTC. Amino acid sequence: CASSQIDEQFF.

This chain joins TRBV4-3 and TRBJ2-5, with D maybe TRBD1 (5 bases). The CDR3 spans 15 residues. The V gene's germline CDR1 is LGHNA and CDR2 YSLEER. V lost 0 bases, J lost 2 bases, and 10 bases lay in between. CDR3 DNA: TGCGCCAGCAGCCAAGATCAGGGCCTGCAAGAGACCCAGTACTTC. Its translation: CASSQDQGLQETQYF.

The chain carries TRBV12-5 and TRBJ2-1; the match to TRBD1 covers 8 bases. CDR1 and CDR2 (germline): LGHNT, FRNRAP. The J segment lost 7 bases and the V segment lost 3 bases, leaving 5 bases of the junction unmatched. The CDR3 consists of 14 residues. DNA of the CDR3: TGTGCTAGTGGTTTCGGACAGGGTAGTAATGAGCAGTTCTTC. This encodes CASGFGQGSNEQFF. The full variable domain, in which reference TRBV12-5 and TRBJ2-1 provide the parts outside the CDR3, is DARVTQTPRHKVTEMGQEVTMRCQPILGHNTVFWYRQTMMQGLELLAYFRNRAPLDDSGMPKDRFSAEMPDATLATLKIQPSEPRDSAVYFCASGFGQGSNEQFFGPGTRLTVL.

The genes are TRBV2 and TRBJ1-6, with D unresolved. With 6 bases removed from V and 5 bases from J, the gap between germline ends came to 14 bases. CDR1 and CDR2 (germline): SNHLY, FYNNEI. The CDR3 loop spans 15 amino acids. As DNA, the CDR3 is TGTGCCAGCAGGGAGCTTGGTATCCATAATTCACCCCTCCACTTT. Amino acid sequence: CASRELGIHNSPLHF.

V and J are TRBV2 and TRBJ1-1; D is possibly TRBD1 (5 bases). V shed 9 bases and J shed 1 base, with 12 bases lying between them. This CDR3 comprises 13 residues. Germline V gene data show CDR1 as SNHLY and CDR2 as FYNNEI. The CDR3 sequence is CASQGYSNTEAFF. In nucleotides, the CDR3 is TGTGCCAGTCAGGGCTATTCGAACACTGAAGCTTTCTTT.

This chain uses TRBV19 with TRBJ2-1; no clear D gene. The germline V and J ends were trimmed by 2 bases and 9 bases, with 11 bases remaining between them. Germline CDR1 is LNHDA and CDR2 is SQIVND (reference sequence). The CDR3 has 13 residues. In nucleotides, the CDR3 is TGTGCCAGTAGTATAAGGAGAGTAGGTGAGCAGTTCTTC. This translates into CASSIRRVGEQFF.

The CDR3: CASRPTASSSDNEQFF. The CDR3 DNA reads TGTGCCAGCAGACCGACTGCCTCCTCTTCCGACAATGAGCAGTTCTTC. The chain carries TRBV5-5 and TRBJ2-1; D uncertain. The germline gives CDR1 SGHKS, CDR2 YYEKEE (reference sequence). The CDR3 is 16 residues long. Trimming removed 5 bases from V and 5 bases from J, with 20 bases in between.

V usage is TRBV7-2 and J usage is TRBJ2-7, with a possible D match to TRBD1 (6 bases). Trimming removed 1 base from V and 4 bases from J, with 14 bases in between. This CDR3 is 15 amino acids long. Per germline, CDR1 SGHTA and CDR2 FQGNSA. In DNA, the CDR3 is TGTGCCAGCAGCTTAGTAATGGCAGGGGATTACGAGCAGTACTTC. Translating it yields CASSLVMAGDYEQYF.

V is TRBV4-1 and J is TRBJ2-1; D ambiguous. This CDR3 region has 12 residues. Trimming took 1 base from V and 9 from J, leaving 7 bases between them. CDR1 is MGHRA, CDR2 YSYEKL, per germline. The CDR3 loop is CASSQARSEQFF. Written as DNA, the CDR3 is TGCGCCAGCAGCCAAGCTCGTAGTGAGCAGTTCTTC.

The genes are TRBV18 and TRBJ2-3, with TRBD2 matching over 13 bases. Trimming removed 3 bases from V and 6 bases from J; junction bases left unmatched: 9. In germline, CDR1 is KGHSH, CDR2 LQKENI. The CDR3 consists of 17 residues. DNA for the CDR3: TGTGCCAGCTCACCGCCGGGACTAGCGGGGAGCGAGGATACGCAGTATTTT. Protein product: CASSPPGLAGSEDTQYF.

The genes are TRBV19 and TRBJ1-3; TRBD1 matches at 7 bases. Per the germline V gene, CDR1 is LNHDA and CDR2 is SQIVND (reference sequence). The CDR3 runs 17 residues. With 2 bases clipped from V and 4 bases from J, the junction kept 11 bases outside the gene matches. CDR3 region: CASSISVRTGQGNTIYF. CDR3 sequence (DNA): TGTGCCAGTAGTATATCTGTTCGGACAGGCCAAGGAAACACCATATATTTT. Supplemented by reference TRBV19 and TRBJ1-3, the full variable domain reads DGGITQSPKYLFRKEGQNVTLSCEQNLNHDAMYWYRQDPGQGLRLIYYSQIVNDFQKGDIAEGYSVSREKKESFPLTVTSAQKNPTAFYLCASSISVRTGQGNTIYFGEGSWLTVV.

V usage is TRBV7-9 and J usage is TRBJ2-7, with TRBD2 identical over 10 bases. V dropped 6 bases and J dropped 5; count of bases not matched to a gene: 13. The germline gives CDR1 SEHNR, CDR2 FQNEAQ (reference sequence). The CDR3 spans 16 residues. The CDR3 here is CASSRTTAGGPNEQYF. The CDR3 DNA follows: TGTGCCAGCAGTCGTACCACAGCGGGAGGGCCCAACGAGCAGTACTTC.

The chain carries TRBV18 and TRBJ2-1; D might be TRBD2 (5 bases). The CDR3 loop spans 16 amino acids. Trimming cost V 6 bases and J 0 bases, with 15 bases left between them. Germline CDR1 reads KGHSH; CDR2 reads LQKENI. Here the CDR3 reads CASSLGLFSSYNEQFF. The CDR3 DNA is TGTGCCAGCTCCCTCGGACTTTTCAGCTCCTACAATGAGCAGTTCTTC.

This chain joins TRBV28 and TRBJ1-2; no definite D call. The CDR3 runs to 12 residues. With 6 bases removed from V and 9 bases from J, the gap between germline ends came to 14 bases. The germline gives CDR1 MDHEN, CDR2 SYDVKM. CDR3 nucleotide sequence: TGTGCCAGCAGCCGACTCTACCAGAGCTACACCTTC. This sequence encodes CASSRLYQSYTF.

This chain joins TRBV2 and TRBJ2-7, with TRBD2 identical over 7 bases. The J segment lost 5 bases and the V segment lost 4 bases, leaving 5 bases of the junction unmatched. Germline V gene data show CDR1 as SNHLY and CDR2 as FYNNEI. There are 13 residues in the CDR3. The CDR3 coding sequence is TGTGCCAGCAGTGTACACCGGGGGGACGAGCAGTACTTC. This encodes CASSVHRGDEQYF.

Turning to this clone: One junction end does not reproduce the germline sequence, and a read error may be involved. The rearrangement links TRBV4-1 to TRBJ2-1; D is unclear. CDR3 size: 20 residues. Per germline, CDR1 MGHRA and CDR2 YSYEKL. The CDR3 region is CASSQDLSTSSLSSDNEQFF. The CDR3 DNA is TGCGCCAGCAGCCAAGATCTTAGCACCTCCTCTCTAAGCTCCGACAATGAGCAGTTCTTC.